This is a list of T cell receptor beta chains from one sample in a study of blood T cell repertoires in COVID-19. Clones were read by immunoSEQ multiplex PCR, and TCRdb kept only the in-frame ones, dropping some. The table records about 200,000 clones, about 85% of them present only once. Source material: peripheral blood. The receptors come from a woman of 80 years or more with acute or convalescent COVID-19. CDR3s include the opening cysteine and the closing phenylalanine or tryptophan. Each record gives: V gene, CDR3 protein.

v_gene: TRBV4-1; CDR3aa: CASSQATGGPSTDTQYF
v_gene: TRBV30; CDR3aa: CAWSLRGNGYPEAFF
v_gene: TRBV4-3; CDR3aa: CASSQDLGAANTGELFF
v_gene: TRBV5-1; CDR3aa: CASSLDRDSQGTF
v_gene: TRBV7-2; CDR3aa: CASSSRTGQYQETQYF
v_gene: TRBV2; CDR3aa: CASRIQGTAYTF
v_gene: TRBV5-1; CDR3aa: CASSNPGRADPAADTQYF
v_gene: TRBV5-1; CDR3aa: CASSFSADTEAFF
v_gene: TRBV6-6; CDR3aa: CASLRTGLRQVF
v_gene: TRBV5-1; CDR3aa: CASSLGSRGRAETQYF
v_gene: TRBV6-1; CDR3aa: CASSEALFAGVYGYTF
v_gene: TRBV9; CDR3aa: CASSARTGGTDTQYF
v_gene: TRBV19; CDR3aa: CASSPNQGAGELFF
v_gene: TRBV7-2; CDR3aa: CASSWRRQWNQPQHF